This passage covers 16 T cell receptor beta chains from one sample sequenced in a study of cytotoxic CD8 clonotypes in ibrutinib-treated CLL. Some clones are missing from TCRdb's copy, which holds only in-frame ones; the method was immunoSEQ multiplex PCR. The sample includes nearly 300,000 clones, around 77% of them seen just once. The specimen comprised PBMCs, sampled at disease progression, from a patient treated with ibrutinib. The receptors stem from a human donor with chronic lymphocytic leukemia.

V usage is TRBV28 and J usage is TRBJ2-2, with D possibly TRBD1 on 5 matching bases. V was cut by 3 bases and J by 4 bases, with 9 bases left in between. The germline V gene has CDR1 MDHEN and CDR2 SYDVKM. The CDR3 is made up of 14 amino acids. Here the CDR3 reads CASSFQGPTGELFF. In DNA form, the CDR3 reads TGTGCCAGCAGTTTCCAGGGCCCCACCGGGGAGCTGTTTTTT.

The chain links TRBV9 to TRBJ2-2, with TRBD2 matching 7 bases. The junction had 20 bases not matched to a gene; V was cut back by 2 bases and J by 4 bases. CDR3 length: 20 amino acids. Per germline, CDR1 SGDLS and CDR2 YYNGEE. CDR3 bases: TGTGCCAGCAGCGTGAGACCGGATGGGAGGGGCGAGCGGCGCACCGGGGAGCTGTTTTTT. Its protein is CASSVRPDGRGERRTGELFF. Looking up the rest from reference TRBV9 and TRBJ2-2 gives the full variable domain: DSGVTQTPKHLITATGQRVTLRCSPRSGDLSVYWYQQSLDQGLQFLIQYYNGEERAKGNILERFSAQQFPDLHSELNLSSLELGDSALYFCASSVRPDGRGERRTGELFFGEGSRLTVL.

This chain joins TRBV10-3 and TRBJ2-1, with 14 bases matching TRBD2. The trim removed 4 bases at V and 4 bases at J, leaving 0 bases unmatched. The CDR3 totals 15 residues. Germline-derived CDR1 and CDR2 are ENHRY and SYGVKD. DNA for the CDR3: TGTGCCATCAGTGGACTAGCGGGGGGGTACAATGAGCAGTTCTTC. It yields the protein CAISGLAGGYNEQFF.

The chain joins TRBV5-8 to TRBJ1-5; no clear D. The length of the CDR3 is 15 residues. The V end lost 0 bases, the J end lost 0 bases, and 7 bases lay between the germline ends. Germline CDR1 is SGHTS and CDR2 is YDEGEE. The CDR3 sequence: CASSLGSISNQPQHF. The CDR3 nucleotides are TGTGCCAGCAGCTTGGGAAGTATTAGCAATCAGCCCCAGCATTTT.

The chain is built from TRBV7-9 and TRBJ2-5; no definite D call. Looked up from germline, CDR1 is SEHNR and CDR2 is FQNEAQ (reference sequence). The CDR3 has 16 amino acids. V lost 5 bases and J lost 1, with 17 bases in between. The CDR3 coding sequence is TGTGCCAGCAGCGTTCCTCCCAAAGGGTTCCAAGAGACCCAGTACTTC. Encoded protein: CASSVPPKGFQETQYF.

V and J are TRBV9 and TRBJ1-1; 8 bases fit TRBD1. CDR3 length: 16 residues. The germline V gene has CDR1 SGDLS and CDR2 YYNGEE. The junction had 12 bases not matched to a gene; V was cut back by 4 bases and J by 4 bases. CDR3 coding DNA: TGTGCCAGCAGCTTCTCCAGGACAGGGCGGATCACTGAAGCTTTCTTT. As protein: CASSFSRTGRITEAFF.

The chain carries TRBV7-6 and TRBJ2-5, with 11 bases matching TRBD2. The CDR3 totals 15 residues. J was trimmed by 4 bases and V by 4 bases; bases with no gene match: 5. Germline values: CDR1 SGHVS, CDR2 FNYEAQ. The CDR3 DNA reads TGTGCCAGCAGCTCCTGGACTAGCGGGCTAGAGACCCAGTACTTC. This sequence encodes CASSSWTSGLETQYF.

This rearrangement joins TRBV2 to TRBJ2-3; D possibly corresponds to TRBD2 (6 bases). V was clipped by 4 bases and J by 9 bases, with 17 bases between them. CDR3 length: 14 amino acids. Germline CDR1 is SNHLY and CDR2 is FYNNEI. CDR3 in amino acids: CASSGEWGEDTQYF. The CDR3 coding sequence is TGTGCCAGCAGTGGGGAATGGGGGGAGGACACGCAGTATTTT.

The gene calls are TRBV12-5 and TRBJ1-4; D is uncertain. This CDR3 is 14 amino acids long. CDR1 is LGHNT and CDR2 is FRNRAP in the germline V gene. V lost 0 bases to trimming and J lost 11 bases, with 13 bases between them. In DNA form, the CDR3 reads TGTGCTAGTGGTTTGGTCGGCGGGATGGGGAAACTGTTTTTT. Encoded protein: CASGLVGGMGKLFF.

This sequence joins TRBV9 and TRBJ1-2; 10 bases map to TRBD1. Germline V gene lookup returns CDR1 SGDLS and CDR2 YYNGEE. This CDR3 is built from 15 residues. The V segment lost 1 base and the J segment 8 bases; nucleotides outside the gene matches: 8. CDR3 DNA sequence: TGTGCCAGCAGCGTACCCGGGACAGGGGTCTTAGGCTACACCTTC. This translates into CASSVPGTGVLGYTF.

This sequence joins TRBV9 and TRBJ2-5, with 7 bases identical to TRBD1. The length of the CDR3 is 14 residues. In germline, CDR1 is SGDLS, CDR2 YYNGEE. V trimming: 2 bases; J trimming: 5 bases; junction bases outside the gene matches: 6. CDR3 coding DNA: TGTGCCAGCAGCGTCCGACAGGGAGAGGAGACCCAGTACTTC. This encodes CASSVRQGEETQYF.

The rearrangement links TRBV27 to TRBJ1-1; TRBD1 matches 8 bases. V gave up 4 bases and J gave up 0 bases; unmatched junction bases: 4. From germline, CDR1 is MNHEY and CDR2 SMNVEV (reference sequence). The CDR3 totals 15 residues. The CDR3 nucleotides are TGTGCCAGCAGTTCATACAGGGGGGTGAACACTGAAGCTTTCTTT. As protein: CASSSYRGVNTEAFF.

This clone was seen a handful of times. This CDR3 is also generated by other DNA sequences in the sample. This chain links TRBV5-1 with TRBJ1-2; D call uncertain. Germline-derived CDR1 and CDR2 are SGHRS and YFSETQ. V dropped 2 bases and J dropped 2 bases, with 4 bases sitting between them. This CDR3 has 12 residues. As DNA, the CDR3 is TGCGCCAGCAGCTTTGGGAACTATGGCTACACCTTC. It codes for CASSFGNYGYTF.

V and J are TRBV5-1 and TRBJ2-7; 11 bases line up with TRBD2. The V segment lost 0 bases and the J segment 2 bases; nucleotides outside the gene matches: 7. The germline V gene encodes CDR1 SGHRS and CDR2 YFSETQ. The CDR3 sequence is 17 residues long. The CDR3 protein is CASSLGLAGRQAYEQYF. Here the CDR3 DNA reads TGCGCCAGCAGCTTGGGACTAGCGGGGAGACAGGCCTACGAGCAGTACTTC.

The chain recombines TRBV10-3 with TRBJ2-2; tentatively, D is TRBD1 or TRBD2 (6 bases each). Trimming removed 2 bases from V and 4 bases from J, with 17 bases in between. Germline V CDR1 and CDR2: ENHRY, SYGVKD. The CDR3 runs 17 residues. This CDR3 reads CAISEERAGVTTGELFF. The DNA of the CDR3 is TGTGCCATCAGTGAGGAGCGGGCAGGGGTTACCACCGGGGAGCTGTTTTTT.

The rearrangement uses TRBV4-2 and TRBJ1-6; 7 positions match TRBD1. The V and J ends lost 4 bases and 8 bases, in that order; junction bases with no gene match: 11. Germline CDR1 and CDR2: LGHNA and YNFKEQ. CDR3 size: 16 residues. The CDR3 DNA follows: TGTGCCAGCAGCCGATCGCCAGGGGGAGAGGATTCACCCCTCCACTTT. Encoded protein: CASSRSPGGEDSPLHF.